This TCR beta chain was documented in a study of graft-versus-host responses after intestinal transplantation. In the study overall: Isolated intestinal, liver-intestinal, or multivisceral transplants were what recipients had. All recipients got anti-thymocyte globulin induction, then tacrolimus and steroids for 2 to 4 years.

TCRdb's table, derived via immunoSEQ multiplex PCR, lists solely in-frame clones and lacks some. The data hold some 2,600 clones, with approximately 92% observed a single time. This CDR3 is 16 amino acids long. Trimming cost V 0 bases and J 2 bases, with 12 bases left between them. CDR1 and CDR2 from the germline V gene are SGHRS and YFSETQ. Study-wide results and caveats: GvH clones were identified in recipient marrow, with some first appearing in ileum or blood. GvH clone levels peaked in circulation, and this peak was associated with early post-transplant HvG declines.

A note on this clone: Its specificity is unknown.

This receptor was identified in a human patient who received an intestinal transplant, so some T cells may come from the graft donor. The gene calls are TRBV5-1 and TRBJ1-3, with D maybe TRBD1 (6 bases). This specimen was PBMCs, taken about 20 days after intestinal transplant. The CDR3 DNA reads TGCGCCAGCAGCTTGGATATAGGGGGGGCTGGAAACACCATATATTTT. The encoded protein is CASSLDIGGAGNTIYF.